This T cell receptor (beta chain) was identified in a study of Ad26.COV2.S vaccination and SARS-CoV-2 variants. Only in-frame clones appear in the TCRdb table, and some are missing; sequencing was by immunoSEQ multiplex PCR. Among around 340,000 clones listed, roughly nine tenths were seen once. The germline V and J ends were trimmed by 5 bases and 11 bases, with 13 bases remaining between them. CDR1 MNHEY and CDR2 SVGEGT come from the germline V gene. This CDR3 spans 12 amino acids. Treatment denoted: 19 received Ad26.COV2.S at low or high dose, single or two shots; roughly five received placebo; per-sample allocation not given. Specimen acquisition occurred on day 63 following the initial vaccine or placebo injection. Ad26.COV2.S expressed prefusion-stabilized spike from the original Wuhan strain.

This clonotype originated in a person between 18 and 59 years old who received the Ad26.COV2.S COVID-19 vaccine or a placebo. The specimen comprised peripheral blood, sampled in a trial of Ad26.COV2.S vaccine versus placebo. V is TRBV6-2 or TRBV6-3 and J is TRBJ1-5, with D uncertain. DNA of the CDR3: TGTGCCAGCAGTCGCGACCCCCTTTCCCAGCATTTT. Translation gives CASSRDPLSQHF.